This T cell receptor beta chain was sequenced during a study of vaccination effects on CD4 cells after COVID-19. Trimming stripped 1 base from V and 2 bases from J, with 7 bases between. The germline V gene has CDR1 SGHDT and CDR2 YYEEEE. The CDR3 runs to 15 residues. Study-wide results and caveats: The study dataset contains few convalescent patients and includes no early post-infection timepoints. Marked clonal contraction of infection- and vaccine-induced clones was seen late after vaccination.

The assay was immunoSEQ multiplex PCR, and TCRdb's table has in-frame clones only and misses some. The sample lists tens of thousands of clones, roughly 73% occurring once. This clone was detected once. The antigen remains unidentified. In the ViraFEST assay, antigen-specific CD4+ clonotypes were identified by expansion after peptide-pool stimulation. Between days 10 and 11 of culture, CD4+ T cells were separated out. Vaccine administered to participants consisted of two doses of either BNT162b2 or mRNA-1273. Cultures of fewer than 2.5 million PBMC per well contained about 10 IU/ml IL-2 plus 10 ug/ml peptides. Cultures had half their medium replaced with IL-2 medium on days 3 and 7.

The source material was CD4+ T cells from PBMCs cultured with HCoV-229E spike peptides, sampled after COVID-19 vaccination. The chain is built from TRBV5-6 and TRBJ2-6; D unresolved. The clonotype was recovered from a human donor who received a COVID-19 vaccine. The CDR3 sequence is CASSLRETGANVLTF. In nucleotides, the CDR3 is TGTGCCAGCAGCTTGAGAGAGACTGGGGCCAACGTCCTGACTTTC.